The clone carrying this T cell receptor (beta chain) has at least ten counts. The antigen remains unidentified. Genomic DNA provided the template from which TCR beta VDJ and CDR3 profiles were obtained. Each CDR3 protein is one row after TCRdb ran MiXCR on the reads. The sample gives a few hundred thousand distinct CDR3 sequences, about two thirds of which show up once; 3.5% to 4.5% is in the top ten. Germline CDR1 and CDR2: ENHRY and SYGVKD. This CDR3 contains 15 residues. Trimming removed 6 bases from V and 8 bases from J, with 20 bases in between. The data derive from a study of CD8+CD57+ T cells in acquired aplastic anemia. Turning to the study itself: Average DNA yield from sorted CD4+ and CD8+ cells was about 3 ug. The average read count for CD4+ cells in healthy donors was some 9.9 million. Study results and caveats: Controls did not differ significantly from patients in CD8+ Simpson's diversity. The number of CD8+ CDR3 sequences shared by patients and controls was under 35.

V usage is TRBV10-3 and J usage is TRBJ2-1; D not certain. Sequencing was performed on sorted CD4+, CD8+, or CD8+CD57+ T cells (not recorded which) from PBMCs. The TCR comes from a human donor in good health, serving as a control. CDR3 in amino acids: CAIRADQPIQHEQFF. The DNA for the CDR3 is TGTGCCATCAGGGCAGACCAGCCAATCCAGCATGAGCAGTTCTTC.